This T cell receptor beta chain was sequenced for a study of blood T cell repertoires in COVID-19. Across the study: COVID-19 samples, acute and convalescent, were from the United States, Italy and Spain. T cells, B-cell-depleted T cells, or PBMCs provided the cDNA or gDNA that served as material.

Trimming cost V 5 bases and J 4 bases; bases outside gene matches: 4. Germline loops: CDR1 SSHAT, CDR2 FNYEAQ (reference sequence). The CDR3 is made up of 16 amino acids. Original processing notes: It was from reference gene primer amplification that nucleated cell counts were estimated. Clones were sequenced by immunoSEQ multiplex PCR, and TCRdb holds only the in-frame ones, with some missing. The V and J calls and clone size are taken from that table; D and trimming were inferred from the DNA. The sample has roughly 180,000 clones, approximately 80% seen once. Seattle patients were enrolled while actively infected and followed longitudinally. The table lists this clone with a few counts.

The chain uses TRBV7-7 and TRBJ2-2; 13 bases align to TRBD2. Source material: peripheral blood. The sequence was obtained from a woman aged 40 to 55 with COVID-19, enrolled during active disease. The CDR3 DNA is TGTGCCAGCAGCCCGGGACTAGCGGGGTCCACCGGGGAGCTGTTTTTT. Protein: CASSPGLAGSTGELFF.